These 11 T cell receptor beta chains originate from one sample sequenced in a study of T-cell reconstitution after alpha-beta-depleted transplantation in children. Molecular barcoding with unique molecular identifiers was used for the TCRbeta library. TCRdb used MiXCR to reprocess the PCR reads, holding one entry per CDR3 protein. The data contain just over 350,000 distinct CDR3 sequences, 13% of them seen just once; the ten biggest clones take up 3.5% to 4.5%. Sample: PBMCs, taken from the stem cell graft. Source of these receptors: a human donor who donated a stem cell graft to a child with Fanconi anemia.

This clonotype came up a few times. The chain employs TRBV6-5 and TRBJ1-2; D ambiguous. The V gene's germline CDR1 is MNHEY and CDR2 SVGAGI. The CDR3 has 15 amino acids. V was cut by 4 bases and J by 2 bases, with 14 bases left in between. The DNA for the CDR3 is TGTGCCAGCAGTTTGGCCCCGCCAACCAACTATGGCTACACCTTC. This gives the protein CASSLAPPTNYGYTF.

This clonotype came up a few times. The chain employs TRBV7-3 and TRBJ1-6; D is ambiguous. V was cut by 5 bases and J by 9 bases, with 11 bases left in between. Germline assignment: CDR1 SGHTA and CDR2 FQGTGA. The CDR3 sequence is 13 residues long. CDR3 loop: CASSNGLGSPLHF. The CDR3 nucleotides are TGTGCCAGCAGCAATGGACTGGGTTCACCCCTCCACTTT. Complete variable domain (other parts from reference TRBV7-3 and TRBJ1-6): GAGVSQTPSNKVTEKGKYVELRCDPISGHTALYWYRQSLGQGPEFLIYFQGTGAADDSGLPNDRFFAVRPEGSVSTLKIQRTERGDSAVYLCASSNGLGSPLHFGNGTRLTVT.

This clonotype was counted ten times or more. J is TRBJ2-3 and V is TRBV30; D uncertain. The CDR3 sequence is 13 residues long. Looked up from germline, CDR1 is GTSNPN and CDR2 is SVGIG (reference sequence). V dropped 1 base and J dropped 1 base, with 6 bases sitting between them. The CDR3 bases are TGTGCCTGGAGTGGGGCGGGCACAGATACGCAGTATTTT. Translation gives CAWSGAGTDTQYF.

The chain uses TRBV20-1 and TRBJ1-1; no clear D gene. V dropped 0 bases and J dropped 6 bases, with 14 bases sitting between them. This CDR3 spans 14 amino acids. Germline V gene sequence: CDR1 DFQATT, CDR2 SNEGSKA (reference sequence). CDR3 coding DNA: TGCAGTGCTAGAGATAGGGTAGGCCTACCTGAAGCTTTCTTT. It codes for CSARDRVGLPEAFF.

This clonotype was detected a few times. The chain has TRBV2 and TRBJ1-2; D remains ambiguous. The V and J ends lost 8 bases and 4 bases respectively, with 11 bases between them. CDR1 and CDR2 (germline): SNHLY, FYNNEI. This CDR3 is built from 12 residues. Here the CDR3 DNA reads TGTGCCAGCTCAGGAGCGCGCTATGGCTACACCTTC. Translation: CASSGARYGYTF. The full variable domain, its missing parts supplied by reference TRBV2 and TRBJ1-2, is EPEVTQTPSHQVTQMGQEVILRCVPISNHLYFYWYRQILGQKVEFLVSFYNNEISEKSEIFDDQFSVERPDGSNFTLKIRSTKLEDSAMYFCASSGARYGYTFGSGTRLTVV.

The CDR3 sequence: CASSLSGNNGYTF. CDR3 sequence (DNA): TGCGCCAGCAGCTTGTCCGGGAATAATGGCTACACCTTC. This chain uses TRBV5-1 with TRBJ1-2, with D uncertain. There are 13 residues in the CDR3. V dropped 1 base and J dropped 6 bases, with 10 bases sitting between them. Germline V gene data show CDR1 as SGHRS and CDR2 as YFSETQ.

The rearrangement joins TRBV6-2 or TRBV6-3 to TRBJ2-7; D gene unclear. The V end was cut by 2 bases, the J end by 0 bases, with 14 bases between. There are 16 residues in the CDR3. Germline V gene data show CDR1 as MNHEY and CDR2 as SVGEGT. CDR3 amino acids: CASSYDQAGPSYEQYF. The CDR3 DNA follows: TGTGCCAGCAGTTACGATCAGGCCGGACCCTCCTACGAGCAGTACTTC.

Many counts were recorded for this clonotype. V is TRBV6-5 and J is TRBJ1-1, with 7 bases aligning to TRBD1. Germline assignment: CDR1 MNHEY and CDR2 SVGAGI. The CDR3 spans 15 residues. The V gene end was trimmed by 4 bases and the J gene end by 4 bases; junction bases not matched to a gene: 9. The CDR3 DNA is TGTGCCAGCAGTTGGGATCGAACAGGGGCCACTGAAGCTTTCTTT. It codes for CASSWDRTGATEAFF.

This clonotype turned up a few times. In nucleotides, the CDR3 is TGCGCCAGCAGCCAAGTCACCGGGACAACGGCTGAAGCTTTCTTT. Its translation: CASSQVTGTTAEAFF. The J gene is TRBJ1-1, the V gene TRBV4-3, with D possibly being TRBD1 (6 bases). CDR3 length: 15 residues. V was clipped by 1 base and J by 6 bases, with 15 bases between them. Germline loops: CDR1 LGHNA, CDR2 YSLEER.

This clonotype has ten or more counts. CDR3 in DNA: TGTGCCAGCAGCGAAGGGAGTGAGCAGTTCTTC. This gives the protein CASSEGSEQFF. The rearrangement uses TRBV7-3 and TRBJ2-1, with D possibly matching TRBD2 (5 bases). The CDR3 has 11 residues. Per germline, CDR1 SGHTA and CDR2 FQGTGA. Trimming pared 5 bases from V and 9 bases from J, leaving 8 bases between.

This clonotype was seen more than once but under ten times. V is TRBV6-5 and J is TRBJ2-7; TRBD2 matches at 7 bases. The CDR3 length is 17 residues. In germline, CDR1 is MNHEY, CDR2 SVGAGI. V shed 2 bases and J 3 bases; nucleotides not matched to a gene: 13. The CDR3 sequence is CASSYTPERGGNYEQYF. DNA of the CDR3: TGTGCCAGCAGTTACACCCCCGAGCGGGGTGGAAACTACGAGCAGTACTTC.